One sample yielded the 29 T cell receptor beta chains listed below, sequenced in a study of T cell responses to AZD1222 COVID-19 vaccine. Libraries were prepared by immunoSEQ multiplex PCR; TCRdb keeps only in-frame clonotypes and omits some of them. Of fewer than 110,000 clones in the sample, 70% to 90% were seen once. This material consisted of peripheral blood, taken on day 0 of AZD1222 vaccination. Source of these receptors: an adult in good health.

The chain carries TRBV7-2 and TRBJ2-3; 9 bases line up with TRBD2. The CDR3 consists of 16 residues. Germline V gene sequence: CDR1 SGHTA, CDR2 FQGNSA. The junction had 7 bases not matched to a gene; V was cut back by 1 base and J by 5 bases. CDR3 bases: TGTGCCAGCAGCTTAGTGGCTAGCGGGACCAGAGATACGCAGTATTTT. Its translation is CASSLVASGTRDTQYF.

This clone showed up just once. This rearrangement joins TRBV7-8 to TRBJ2-7; D gene uncertain. The V and J ends lost 1 base and 4 bases respectively, with 11 bases between them. From germline, CDR1 is SGHVS and CDR2 FQNEAQ. CDR3 size: 14 residues. The CDR3 DNA is TGTGCCAGCAGCTTAGGAGTCCAAACTTACGAGCAGTACTTC. Its translation: CASSLGVQTYEQYF.

This clone occurred a few times. CDR3 DNA sequence: TGTGCCAGCAGTGACGGGGGGGGAGGGCCCTATGGCTACACCTTC. This codes for CASSDGGGGPYGYTF. The chain is built from TRBV6-1 and TRBJ1-2, with a weak D call TRBD1 (5 bases). CDR3 length: 15 amino acids. Germline CDR1 reads MNHNS; CDR2 reads SASEGT. V dropped 3 bases and J dropped 4 bases, with 15 bases sitting between them.

The chain carries TRBV5-1 and TRBJ2-1; tentative D call: TRBD1 (6 bases). V shed 0 bases and J shed 8 bases, with 12 bases lying between them. Germline lookup yields CDR1 SGHRS and CDR2 YFSETQ. The CDR3 totals 14 residues. CDR3 in DNA: TGCGCCAGCAGCTTGGGGACAGTTGGGGATGAGCAGTTCTTC. Translating gives CASSLGTVGDEQFF.

This chain links TRBV5-4 with TRBJ2-7; no reliable D call. V was trimmed by 1 base and J by 6 bases, leaving 11 bases between them. Germline V gene sequence: CDR1 SGHNT, CDR2 YYREEE (reference sequence). This CDR3 comprises 13 residues. CDR3 amino acids: CASSLPDGSEQYF. CDR3 coding DNA: TGTGCCAGCAGCTTGCCCGATGGAAGCGAGCAGTACTTC.

The chain couples TRBV7-3 to TRBJ2-2, with D perhaps TRBD2 (5 bases). In germline, CDR1 is SGHTA, CDR2 FQGTGA. The germline V and J ends were trimmed by 6 bases and 4 bases, with 15 bases remaining between them. The CDR3 has 15 amino acids. CDR3 sequence (DNA): TGTGCCAGCAGAGAAACGCGGGTTGGCACCGGGGAGCTGTTTTTT. Amino acids: CASRETRVGTGELFF.

This chain connects TRBV28 to TRBJ1-1; the match to TRBD1 covers 7 bases. Germline-derived CDR1 and CDR2 are MDHEN and SYDVKM. This CDR3 comprises 16 residues. J lost 1 base, V lost 7 bases, and 12 bases had no gene match. CDR3 nucleotides: TGTGCCAGCACCTTTCTCCCGGGACAGAGGAACACTGAAGCTTTCTTT. This encodes CASTFLPGQRNTEAFF.

This sequence joins TRBV19 and TRBJ1-6; no clear D. Looked up from germline, CDR1 is LNHDA and CDR2 is SQIVND (reference sequence). Between the trimmed V and J ends, which lost 4 bases and 5 bases, there was a span of 9 bases. This CDR3 region has 14 residues. CDR3 loop: CASSRTLNNSPLHF. Here the CDR3 DNA reads TGTGCCAGTAGTAGGACGCTGAATAATTCACCCCTCCACTTT.

V usage is TRBV5-1 and J usage is TRBJ1-1; D is perhaps TRBD1 (6 bases). The CDR3 runs to 15 residues. V lost 7 bases and J 3 bases, leaving 19 bases between the germline ends. The germline gives CDR1 SGHRS, CDR2 YFSETQ. In DNA form, the CDR3 reads TGCGCCAGCGGAGGGGGGGAGATAGTTGACACTGAAGCTTTCTTT. This gives the protein CASGGGEIVDTEAFF. The full variable domain, with the rest looked up from reference TRBV5-1 and TRBJ1-1, is KAGVTQTPRYLIKTRGQQVTLSCSPISGHRSVSWYQQTPGQGLQFLFEYFSETQRNKGNFPGRFSGRQFSNSRSEMNVSTLELGDSALYLCASGGGEIVDTEAFFGQGTRLTVV.

The count of this clone is one. The chain employs TRBV30 and TRBJ1-2; D may be TRBD1 (6 bases). Trimming left V 2 bases short and J 7 bases short, with 14 bases between. From germline, CDR1 is GTSNPN and CDR2 SVGIG (reference sequence). There are 13 residues in the CDR3. The CDR3 spells CAWSTGIRSGYTF. Here the CDR3 DNA reads TGTGCCTGGAGTACAGGGATTCGTAGTGGCTACACCTTC.

The chain has TRBV30 and TRBJ1-2, with a possible D match to TRBD1 (6 bases). The CDR3 length is 14 residues. CDR1 GTSNPN and CDR2 SVGIG come from the germline V gene (reference sequence). V was trimmed by 2 bases and J by 4 bases, leaving 14 bases between them. CDR3 DNA sequence: TGTGCCTGGAGTAGAGACACAGGGTTCTATGGCTACACCTTC. The encoded protein is CAWSRDTGFYGYTF. Looking up the rest from reference TRBV30 and TRBJ1-2 gives the full variable domain: SQTIHQWPATLVQPVGSPLSLECTVEGTSNPNLYWYRQAAGRGLQLLFYSVGIGQISSEVPQNLSASRPQDRQFILSSKKLLLSDSGFYLCAWSRDTGFYGYTFGSGTRLTVV.

The chain carries TRBV11-3 and TRBJ2-3; TRBD2 might be the D (6 bases). Germline V gene lookup returns CDR1 SGHNT and CDR2 YENEEA. This CDR3 comprises 16 residues. The V and J ends lost 1 base and 2 bases respectively, with 13 bases between them. CDR3 coding DNA: TGTGCCAGCAGCTTAGGGGAGGCCCTAGACACAGATACGCAGTATTTT. The encoded protein is CASSLGEALDTDTQYF.

The rearrangement joins TRBV7-9 to TRBJ2-3; 7 nucleotides line up with TRBD1. Germline assignment: CDR1 SEHNR and CDR2 FQNEAQ (reference sequence). There are 15 residues in the CDR3. V dropped 0 bases and J dropped 2; count of bases not matched to a gene: 2. CDR3 coding DNA: TGTGCCAGCAGCTTAGCTGGGACAGCCACAGATACGCAGTATTTT. It encodes CASSLAGTATDTQYF.

The CDR3 sequence is CASSLTRPGTEYSNQPQHF. Here the CDR3 DNA reads TGTGCCAGCAGTTTGACACGGCCCGGGACGGAATATAGCAATCAGCCCCAGCATTTT. This chain links TRBV27 with TRBJ1-5, with D possibly TRBD1 on 5 matching bases. The V and J ends lost 3 bases and 0 bases respectively, with 21 bases between them. CDR3 length equals 19 residues. CDR1 MNHEY and CDR2 SMNVEV come from the germline V gene (reference sequence).

The chain carries TRBV27 and TRBJ1-1, with D hard to call. CDR1 MNHEY and CDR2 SMNVEV come from the germline V gene (reference sequence). The V and J ends lost 6 bases and 4 bases respectively, with 12 bases between them. This CDR3 contains 13 residues. CDR3 sequence (DNA): TGTGCCAGCAGCCGGGTACCAACCACTGAAGCTTTCTTT. Encoded protein: CASSRVPTTEAFF.

Of note for this clone: The same CDR3 arises from other DNA sequences in this sample as well. The chain has TRBV6-5 and TRBJ2-1; 10 bases are a match to TRBD2. Germline CDR1 is MNHEY and CDR2 is SVGAGI. This CDR3 is 14 amino acids long. After removal of 6 bases from V and 4 bases from J, the junction contained 3 bases not matched to a gene. CDR3 residues: CASSLAGGYNEQFF. The CDR3 DNA follows: TGTGCCAGCAGCTTAGCGGGAGGTTACAATGAGCAGTTCTTC.

The chain combines TRBV6-5 with TRBJ2-7; D possibly corresponds to TRBD2 (5 bases). CDR3 length: 14 amino acids. Germline values: CDR1 MNHEY, CDR2 SVGAGI. V was cut by 4 bases and J by 9 bases, with 19 bases left in between. The CDR3 nucleotides are TGTGCCAGCAGTTCAGCGGACCCAACATCTCGGCAGTACTTC. As protein: CASSSADPTSRQYF.

This chain joins TRBV6-5 and TRBJ2-2; maybe TRBD1 (6 bases). V was cut by 6 bases and J by 4 bases, with 15 bases left in between. This CDR3 has 15 amino acids. CDR1 is MNHEY, CDR2 SVGAGI, per germline. The CDR3 DNA follows: TGTGCCAGCAGGGGCATGGGGGCCGGCACCGGGGAGCTGTTTTTT. As protein: CASRGMGAGTGELFF.

V usage is TRBV2 and J usage is TRBJ2-6; 11 bases align to TRBD2. V lost 4 bases, J lost 0 bases, and 5 bases stayed unmatched. CDR1 is SNHLY and CDR2 is FYNNEI in the germline V gene. The CDR3 contains 18 residues. Written as DNA, the CDR3 is TGTGCCAGCAGTGCCCGACTAGCGGGGCGCTCTGGGGCCAACGTCCTGACTTTC. It codes for CASSARLAGRSGANVLTF.

This clone was counted between two and nine times. This chain joins TRBV19 and TRBJ1-6; the D gene is possibly TRBD1 (5 bases). The CDR3 loop spans 16 amino acids. Germline-derived CDR1 and CDR2 are LNHDA and SQIVND (reference sequence). The V gene lost 3 bases and the J gene lost 6 bases, with 15 bases spanning the gap. CDR3 protein: CASSIIPGRGNSPLHF. The CDR3, as DNA: TGTGCCAGTAGTATCATCCCAGGGAGGGGTAATTCACCCCTCCACTTT.

V usage is TRBV2 and J usage is TRBJ2-3, with TRBD1 as a possible D gene (5 bases). The CDR3 is 15 residues long. CDR1 and CDR2 from the germline V gene are SNHLY and FYNNEI. The V end was cut by 7 bases, the J end by 1 base, with 15 bases between. Here the CDR3 reads CASKGRGLGTDTQYF. The CDR3 DNA reads as TGTGCCAGCAAGGGTAGGGGCCTGGGCACAGATACGCAGTATTTT. The variable domain in full, completed from reference TRBV2 and TRBJ2-3, reads EPEVTQTPSHQVTQMGQEVILRCVPISNHLYFYWYRQILGQKVEFLVSFYNNEISEKSEIFDDQFSVERPDGSNFTLKIRSTKLEDSAMYFCASKGRGLGTDTQYFGPGTRLTVL.

The V and J genes are TRBV11-2 and TRBJ1-1, with a possible D match to TRBD1 (5 bases). The V end was cut by 2 bases, the J end by 7 bases, with 14 bases between. The CDR3 is made up of 14 amino acids. Germline V gene data show CDR1 as SGHAT and CDR2 as FQNNGV. The CDR3 sequence is CASSLSRADLEAFF. CDR3 DNA: TGTGCCAGCAGCTTAAGCAGGGCCGACCTTGAAGCTTTCTTT.

The J gene is TRBJ2-7, the V gene TRBV7-2, with D possibly TRBD2 on 5 matching bases. V was clipped by 4 bases and J by 0 bases, with 10 bases between them. There are 14 residues in the CDR3. Germline lookup yields CDR1 SGHTA and CDR2 FQGNSA. The chain's CDR3 is CASSSQGGSYEQYF. CDR3 bases: TGTGCCAGCAGCTCTCAAGGAGGCTCCTACGAGCAGTACTTC.

The genes are TRBV15 and TRBJ2-7; TRBD1 matches 12 bases. With V trimmed by 4 bases and J by 6 bases, 13 bases remained unmatched. Germline CDR1 reads LNHNV; CDR2 reads YYDKDF (reference sequence). This CDR3 has 17 amino acids. The CDR3 coding sequence is TGTGCCACCAGCACCCGGGCCCCCCGGGACAGGGGGCGCGAGCAGTACTTC. Its translation: CATSTRAPRDRGREQYF.

The CDR3 nucleotides are TGCAGTGCTAGTCGGGGGAGGTCAGGCAATGAGCAGTTCTTC. Protein sequence: CSASRGRSGNEQFF. The chain employs TRBV20-1 and TRBJ2-1; maybe TRBD2 (6 bases). The CDR3 has 14 amino acids. Germline lookup yields CDR1 DFQATT and CDR2 SNEGSKA (reference sequence). The V end lost 3 bases, the J end lost 6 bases, and 15 bases lay between the germline ends.

The chain employs TRBV7-2 and TRBJ1-2; D might be TRBD1 (5 bases). Germline CDR1 and CDR2: SGHTA and FQGNSA. CDR3 size: 13 residues. V lost 2 bases and J 8 bases, leaving 12 bases between the germline ends. CDR3 sequence: CASSLSWDAGYTF. Written as DNA, the CDR3 is TGTGCCAGCAGCTTATCCTGGGACGCAGGCTACACCTTC.

This clone was seen once. The chain recombines TRBV27 with TRBJ2-5; perhaps D is TRBD1 or TRBD2 (6 bases each). Germline V gene lookup returns CDR1 MNHEY and CDR2 SMNVEV (reference sequence). V shed 0 bases and J shed 4 bases, with 9 bases lying between them. CDR3 size: 14 residues. CDR3 nucleotide sequence: TGTGCCAGCAGTTTATCAGGGGGGCGAGAGACCCAGTACTTC. The encoded protein is CASSLSGGRETQYF.

The V and J genes are TRBV7-2 and TRBJ1-6, with D tentatively TRBD1 (6 bases). This CDR3 comprises 14 residues. V lost 5 bases to trimming and J lost 4 bases, with 9 bases between them. The germline V gene encodes CDR1 SGHTA and CDR2 FQGNSA. The CDR3 DNA follows: TGTGCCAGCAGCCGGACAGCGTATAATTCACCCCTCCACTTT. Amino acid sequence: CASSRTAYNSPLHF.

V gene TRBV28 combines with J gene TRBJ2-2; no clear D. The CDR3 has 13 amino acids. The germline gives CDR1 MDHEN, CDR2 SYDVKM. V lost 4 bases and J 2 bases, leaving 5 bases between the germline ends. The CDR3 DNA sequence: TGTGCCAGCAGTTACAGAAACACCGGGGAGCTGTTTTTT. Its protein product is CASSYRNTGELFF.